This T cell receptor beta chain was identified during a study of cytomegalovirus exposure and HLA in healthy donors. For the study at large: An earlier analysis identified some 110 million unique TCR beta sequences in 150 million to 200 million T cells. General study findings and limits: Donors were assumed by presence/absence analyses to have roughly uniform sequencing depth.

Regarding this clone: Its matching antigen is unknown.

Germline values: CDR1 SGHAT, CDR2 FQNNGV. V was trimmed by 8 bases and J by 5 bases, leaving 16 bases between them. The CDR3 is 14 amino acids. The PCR contained 60 Vbeta and 13 Jbeta primers. Assay used: immunoSEQ multiplex PCR; TCRdb lists only in-frame clones, some missing. Here the sample spans fewer than 200,000 clones, approximately 80% being singletons. Sequenced input: PBMCs. The chain is built from TRBV11-2 and TRBJ2-1; a weak D match, TRBD2 (7 bases). The source is a woman between 50 and 59 years old in good health and CMV-seropositive. The DNA of the CDR3 is TGTGCCAGCCTCCCCAGGGGAGGGCACAATGAGCAGTTCTTC. Translation gives CASLPRGGHNEQFF.